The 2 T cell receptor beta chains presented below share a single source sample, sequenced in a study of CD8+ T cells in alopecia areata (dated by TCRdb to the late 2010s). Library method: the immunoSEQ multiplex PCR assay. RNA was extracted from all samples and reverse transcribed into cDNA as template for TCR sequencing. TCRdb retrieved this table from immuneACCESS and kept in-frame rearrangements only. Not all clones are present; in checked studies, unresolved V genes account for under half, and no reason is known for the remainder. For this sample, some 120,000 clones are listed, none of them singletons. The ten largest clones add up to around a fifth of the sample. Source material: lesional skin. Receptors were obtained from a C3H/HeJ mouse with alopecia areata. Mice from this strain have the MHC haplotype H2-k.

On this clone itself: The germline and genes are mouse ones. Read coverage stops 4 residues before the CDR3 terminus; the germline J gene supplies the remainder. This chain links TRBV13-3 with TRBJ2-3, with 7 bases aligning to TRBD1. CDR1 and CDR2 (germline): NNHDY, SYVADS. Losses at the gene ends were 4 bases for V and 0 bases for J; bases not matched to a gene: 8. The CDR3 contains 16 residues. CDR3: CASSFLGQPSAETLYF. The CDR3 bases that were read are TGTGCCAGCAGTTTTCTGGGACAGCCTAGTGCAGAA.

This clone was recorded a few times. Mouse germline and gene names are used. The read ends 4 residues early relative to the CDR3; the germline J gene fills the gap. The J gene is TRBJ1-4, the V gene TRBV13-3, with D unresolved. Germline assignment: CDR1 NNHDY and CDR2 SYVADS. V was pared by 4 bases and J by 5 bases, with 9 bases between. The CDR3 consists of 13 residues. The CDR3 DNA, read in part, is TGTGCCAGCAGTCCGACAATAAACGAA. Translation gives CASSPTINE. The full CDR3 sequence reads CASSPTINERLFF.